The rows below give T cell receptor beta chains drawn from one sample of a study of T cells in Graves' hyperthyroidism and ophthalmopathy. Each CDR3 protein is one row after TCRdb ran MiXCR on the multiplex PCR reads. The sample has 310,000 or so distinct CDR3 sequences; over 15% are singletons. The source material was blood. Every receptor here comes from a woman in her sixties or seventies with Graves' ophthalmopathy. The CDR3 runs from the conserved cysteine through the conserved F or W.

j_gene | v_gene | CDR3aa
TRBJ1-4 | TRBV3-1 | CASSRPPPTRKQFF
TRBJ1-4 | TRBV18 | CASSSIHEKLFF
TRBJ1-1 | TRBV3-1 | CASSPRGLQAFF
TRBJ1-1 | TRBV7-2 | CASSFMGISWANTEAFF
TRBJ1-4 | TRBV12-3/TRBV12-4 | CASSGSWGKLFF
TRBJ2-7 | TRBV6-5 | CASSYRRSGDSRDEQYF
TRBJ2-3 | TRBV14 | CASSQDIGGTDTQYF
TRBJ1-5 | TRBV5-6 | CASSNRRGKSGNQPQHF
TRBJ1-1 | TRBV5-1 | CASSFSGGGAEAFF
TRBJ2-7 | TRBV7-9 | CALGGNGINSYEQYF
TRBJ1-2 | TRBV7-2 | CASSLWAGAHYGYTF
TRBJ1-2 | TRBV29-1 | CSVGLGANYGYTF
TRBJ2-1 | TRBV11-2 | CASSHSLQGINEQFF
TRBJ1-6 | TRBV2 | CASSTGTGESPLHF
TRBJ1-3 | TRBV19 | CASSIGDRGQYF
TRBJ1-2 | TRBV5-1 | CASSLEPESYGYTF
TRBJ1-1 | TRBV7-9 | CASRPGTGGGNTEAFF
TRBJ2-7 | TRBV2 | CASVSRGEQYF
TRBJ2-2 | TRBV27 | CASSLEGRTGELFF
TRBJ1-4 | TRBV7-9 | CASRVGAGQGVEKLFF
TRBJ2-3 | TRBV7-9 | CASSSRPGLQDTQYF
TRBJ2-7 | TRBV18 | CASSLMDRVSPQYF
TRBJ2-1 | TRBV18 | CASSPPRGVYNEQFF
TRBJ1-1 | TRBV27 | CASSLFGSTVAFF
TRBJ2-1 | TRBV29-1 | CSALYNEQFF
TRBJ1-6 | TRBV5-4 | CASSLPGQPNSPLHF
TRBJ2-3 | TRBV28 | CASPPAGALDTQYF
TRBJ1-3 | TRBV7-2 | CASSRPPGNSGNTIYF
TRBJ2-7 | TRBV27 | CASRTLGTESYEQYF
TRBJ1-2 | TRBV4-2 | CASSQDVGGAAGYTF
TRBJ2-1 | TRBV30 | CAWSVLAGPYNEQFF
TRBJ2-1 | TRBV12-3/TRBV12-4 | CASTSGGYNEQFF
TRBJ2-1 | TRBV6-1 | CATLLSGQRGNEQFF
TRBJ2-6 | TRBV3-1 | CASSQAELAGYSGANVLTF
TRBJ2-7 | TRBV29-1 | CSVSRGNSYEQYF
TRBJ2-3 | TRBV29-1 | CSAGDTDTQYF
TRBJ2-5 | TRBV6-2/TRBV6-3 | CASSSLQEIQETQYF
TRBJ2-3 | TRBV28 | CASSITSGTSTDTQYF
TRBJ2-1 | TRBV24-1 | CATSFGGSSYNEQFF
TRBJ2-3 | TRBV18 | CASSPRTSGGAGTQYF
TRBJ1-1 | TRBV29-1 | CSVGQGTEAFF
TRBJ2-5 | TRBV6-2/TRBV6-3 | CASSYSRLAGEYF
TRBJ2-7 | TRBV10-1 | CASSDGTGAYEQYF
TRBJ2-2 | TRBV2 | CASSKGTATGELFF
TRBJ2-3 | TRBV29-1 | CSVGGVADTQYF
TRBJ1-1 | TRBV19 | CASSIGQTLPTEAFF
TRBJ1-5 | TRBV2 | CASSRQAGRQPQHF
TRBJ1-5 | TRBV27 | CASSLRTERNQPQHF
TRBJ2-3 | TRBV7-9 | CASSIRGDGTDTQYF
TRBJ2-7 | TRBV6-2/TRBV6-3 | CASSYSGDRLYEQYF
TRBJ2-7 | TRBV7-2 | CASSFRQGSQESEQYF
TRBJ1-1 | TRBV28 | CASSFLRGPDTEAFF
TRBJ1-6 | TRBV25-1 | CASRQGNDDSPLHF
TRBJ1-2 | TRBV19 | CASTPSPQRGYGYTF